A single sample gave rise to the 19 T cell receptor beta chains below, sequenced in a study of molecular identifiers for immune sequencing clone quantification. TCRdb analysed the PCR reads with MiXCR anew, one entry per CDR3 protein. The data show more than 550,000 distinct CDR3 sequences, roughly 27% seen once. What was sequenced was naive CD8+ T cells from blood, with Jurkat cell RNA spiked in. The subset: FACS-sorted CD8+CD4-CCR7+CD45RA+ naive T cells. These receptors were collected from a human donor in good health. Some libraries in this study had Jurkat cell RNA spiked in.

This sequence joins TRBV2 and TRBJ2-7; D remains ambiguous. The CDR3 runs to 13 residues. V lost 4 bases to trimming and J lost 3 bases, with 10 bases between them. Germline V gene sequence: CDR1 SNHLY, CDR2 FYNNEI. As DNA, the CDR3 is TGTGCCAGCAGTGCCCCCATCGTCTACGAGCAGTACTTC. It is translated as CASSAPIVYEQYF.

This clonotype was picked up a small number of times. The chain employs TRBV20-1 and TRBJ2-3; 8 nucleotides line up with TRBD2. The CDR3 totals 15 residues. V lost 1 base to trimming and J lost 4 bases; unmatched junction nucleotides: 7. Per the germline V gene, CDR1 is DFQATT and CDR2 is SNEGSKA (reference sequence). CDR3 sequence (DNA): TGCAGTGCTAGAGGGGGACTAGTGCTCGCAGATACGCAGTATTTT. This codes for CSARGGLVLADTQYF.

This clonotype showed up many times. The chain joins TRBV4-1 to TRBJ1-1; possible D gene TRBD1, 6 bases. This CDR3 contains 14 residues. The V gene lost 0 bases and the J gene lost 11 bases, with 16 bases spanning the gap. Germline CDR1 and CDR2: MGHRA and YSYEKL. The CDR3 here is CASSQDLQGSVAFF. The CDR3 bases are TGCGCCAGCAGCCAAGATTTGCAGGGGAGTGTGGCTTTCTTT.

The chain has TRBV7-6 and TRBJ2-3, with a possible D match to TRBD2 (6 bases). The germline V gene encodes CDR1 SGHVS and CDR2 FNYEAQ. This CDR3 contains 16 residues. V was shortened by 3 bases and J by 1 base, with 14 bases between the two germline ends. This chain's CDR3 is CASSFAGTPGTDTQYF. The CDR3, as DNA: TGTGCCAGCAGCTTCGCCGGGACTCCCGGCACAGATACGCAGTATTTT.

This clonotype occurred a few times. The CDR3 is CASSQDPAGLTEAFF. CDR3 nucleotides: TGCGCCAGCAGCCAAGATCCGGCAGGGCTCACTGAAGCTTTCTTT. This chain links TRBV4-3 with TRBJ1-1, with a tentative D call TRBD1 (5 bases). The V end was cut by 0 bases, the J end by 4 bases, with 12 bases between. From germline, CDR1 is LGHNA and CDR2 YSLEER. This CDR3 has 15 amino acids.

Only a few counts were recorded for this clonotype. The chain carries TRBV9 and TRBJ2-1, with D perhaps TRBD1 (5 bases). CDR1 is SGDLS and CDR2 is YYNGEE in the germline V gene. The CDR3 loop spans 14 amino acids. V gave up 2 bases and J gave up 5 bases, with 11 bases separating them. CDR3 sequence: CASSVSGSDNEQFF. DNA of the CDR3: TGTGCCAGCAGCGTTTCAGGGTCCGACAATGAGCAGTTCTTC.

This clonotype appeared a few times. The CDR3 loop is CASSSNGQGFYEQYF. CDR3 DNA: TGTGCCAGCAGCTCAAATGGACAGGGGTTCTACGAGCAGTACTTC. The V call is TRBV5-6, the J call TRBJ2-7; TRBD1 aligns across 9 bases. The CDR3 length is 15 residues. J was trimmed by 3 bases and V by 3 bases; bases with no gene match: 7. The V gene's germline CDR1 is SGHDT and CDR2 YYEEEE.

This clonotype has a count of ten or more. The chain uses TRBV7-2 and TRBJ1-2; tentatively, D is TRBD1 (5 bases). V lost 5 bases, J lost 10 bases, and 14 bases lay in between. From germline, CDR1 is SGHTA and CDR2 FQGNSA. CDR3 length: 12 amino acids. The CDR3 sequence: CASSPTTVDYTF. The CDR3, as DNA: TGTGCCAGCAGCCCGACGACAGTGGACTACACCTTC.

The chain recombines TRBV11-3 with TRBJ2-3; D is unclear. The ends were cut back, 1 base at V and 1 base at J, with 18 bases in the middle. This CDR3 has 18 amino acids. The germline V gene has CDR1 SGHNT and CDR2 YENEEA. In DNA, the CDR3 is TGTGCCAGCAGCTTAGGCGAATCGGGTTCCGCAGGCACAGATACGCAGTATTTT. It is translated as CASSLGESGSAGTDTQYF.

This chain connects TRBV19 to TRBJ1-1, with TRBD1 as a possible D gene (6 bases). Germline loops: CDR1 LNHDA, CDR2 SQIVND (reference sequence). V was clipped by 6 bases and J by 4 bases, with 21 bases between them. This CDR3 spans 16 amino acids. CDR3 coding DNA: TGTGCCAGTAGGAGAGTATGGGACACCAAGAGCACTGAAGCTTTCTTT. This codes for CASRRVWDTKSTEAFF.

The rearrangement links TRBV9 to TRBJ2-1; 7 bases line up with TRBD2. J gave up 6 bases and V 0 bases, and 6 bases lay outside the gene matches. Germline V gene sequence: CDR1 SGDLS, CDR2 YYNGEE. The CDR3 length is 15 residues. CDR3 residues: CASSVAGGIGNEQFF. The CDR3 DNA reads TGTGCCAGCAGCGTAGCGGGGGGAATCGGCAATGAGCAGTTCTTC.

The J gene is TRBJ2-3, the V gene TRBV12-3 or TRBV12-4; perhaps TRBD1 as D (6 bases). The V end was cut by 4 bases, the J end by 6 bases, with 11 bases between. CDR3 length: 13 residues. The CDR3: CASSSYRDDTQYF. CDR3 sequence (DNA): TGTGCCAGCAGTTCCTACAGGGATGATACGCAGTATTTT.

This clonotype came up many times. This chain connects TRBV7-3 to TRBJ1-1; 7 bases line up with TRBD1. The CDR3 is 15 amino acids. Germline V lookup: CDR1 SGHTA, CDR2 FQGTGA. Germline trimming cut 4 bases from V and 3 bases from J; bases unmatched to any gene: 8. The CDR3 sequence is CASSSHRGKDTEAFF. In DNA form, the CDR3 reads TGTGCCAGCAGCTCGCACAGGGGTAAGGACACTGAAGCTTTCTTT.

For this clonotype: A much larger clone is a single base away; this may be a read error. The chain couples TRBV4-2 to TRBJ1-1; unclear D gene. The CDR3 has 14 residues. Germline V lookup: CDR1 LGHNA, CDR2 YNFKEQ. The germline V and J ends were trimmed by 6 bases and 3 bases, with 14 bases remaining between them. CDR3 in amino acids: CASREWAQDTEAFF. DNA of the CDR3: TGTGCCAGCAGGGAATGGGCCCAGGACACTGAAGCTTTCTTT.

This clonotype has a handful of counts. A much more abundant neighbour one base away suggests this may be a read error. The chain employs TRBV28 and TRBJ1-1; a weak D match, TRBD1 (5 bases). The germline V gene has CDR1 MDHEN and CDR2 SYDVKM. The CDR3 has 17 amino acids. CDR3 bases: TGTGCCAGCGGTTTATTCCCGCCAACAGGCTGGGGGACTGAAGCTTTCTTT. Amino acid sequence: CASGLFPPTGWGTEAFF.

This clonotype was seen at least ten times. The V call is TRBV12-3 or TRBV12-4, the J call TRBJ1-1; TRBD1 might be the D (5 bases). The CDR3 runs 13 residues. Trimming removed 3 bases at V and 6 bases at J, with 11 bases between. The CDR3 sequence is CASSFGRAAEAFF. The DNA for the CDR3 is TGTGCCAGCAGTTTTGGCAGGGCGGCTGAAGCTTTCTTT.

There are many counts of this clonotype. The chain employs TRBV5-4 and TRBJ2-3; D is uncertain. V was shortened by 4 bases and J by 6 bases, with 18 bases between the two germline ends. The CDR3 spans 15 residues. Germline V lookup: CDR1 SGHNT, CDR2 YYREEE (reference sequence). The DNA for the CDR3 is TGTGCCAGCAGCCTTACGGGCCAGAGTTCGGATACGCAGTATTTT. It specifies CASSLTGQSSDTQYF. The full variable domain, with the rest looked up from reference TRBV5-4 and TRBJ2-3, is ETGVTQSPTHLIKTRGQQVTLRCSSQSGHNTVSWYQQALGQGPQFIFQYYREEENGRGNFPPRFSGLQFPNYSSELNVNALELDDSALYLCASSLTGQSSDTQYFGPGTRLTVL.

As for this clonotype: This may arise from a read error, as a much more abundant clone is one base away. The V call is TRBV5-4, the J call TRBJ1-1, with D perhaps matching TRBD1 (5 bases). CDR3 length: 13 amino acids. Germline-derived CDR1 and CDR2 are SGHNT and YYREEE (reference sequence). CDR3 nucleotides: TGTGCCAGCAGATGGGGGTTGAACATTGAAGCTTTCTTT. Its translation: CASRWGLNIEAFF.

This clonotype showed up many times. V is TRBV20-1 and J is TRBJ2-7; D perhaps matches TRBD1 (6 bases). The CDR3 is made up of 14 amino acids. V was trimmed by 5 bases and J by 0 bases, leaving 14 bases between them. Germline CDR1 DFQATT, CDR2 SNEGSKA (reference sequence). Here the CDR3 reads CSAPLTDSSYEQYF. The CDR3 coding sequence is TGCAGTGCTCCTCTCACGGACAGCTCCTACGAGCAGTACTTC.